This T cell receptor beta chain stems from a study of T cells in Graves' hyperthyroidism and ophthalmopathy. V was trimmed by 2 bases and J by 5 bases, leaving 13 bases between them. The germline V gene encodes CDR1 MNHEY and CDR2 SMNVEV (reference sequence). The CDR3 totals 14 residues. RNA transcripts yielded amplified TCR beta CDR3 regions. A first-round RT-PCR of the TCR CDR3 used the HTBI primer set. TCRdb called the multiplex PCR reads again in MiXCR, with one record for every CDR3 protein. The data hold fewer than 350,000 distinct CDR3 sequences, with 15% to 20% observed a single time. This clonotype has a count of ten or more.

This sequence originates from a woman aged 40 to 50 with Graves' ophthalmopathy. The sequencing sample was made of blood. The rearrangement links TRBV27 to TRBJ2-7, with D perhaps assigned TRBD1 or TRBD2 (5 bases each). CDR3 residues: CASSLRGGVNEQYF. The CDR3 DNA sequence: TGTGCCAGCAGTTTACGTGGGGGAGTGAACGAGCAGTACTTC.